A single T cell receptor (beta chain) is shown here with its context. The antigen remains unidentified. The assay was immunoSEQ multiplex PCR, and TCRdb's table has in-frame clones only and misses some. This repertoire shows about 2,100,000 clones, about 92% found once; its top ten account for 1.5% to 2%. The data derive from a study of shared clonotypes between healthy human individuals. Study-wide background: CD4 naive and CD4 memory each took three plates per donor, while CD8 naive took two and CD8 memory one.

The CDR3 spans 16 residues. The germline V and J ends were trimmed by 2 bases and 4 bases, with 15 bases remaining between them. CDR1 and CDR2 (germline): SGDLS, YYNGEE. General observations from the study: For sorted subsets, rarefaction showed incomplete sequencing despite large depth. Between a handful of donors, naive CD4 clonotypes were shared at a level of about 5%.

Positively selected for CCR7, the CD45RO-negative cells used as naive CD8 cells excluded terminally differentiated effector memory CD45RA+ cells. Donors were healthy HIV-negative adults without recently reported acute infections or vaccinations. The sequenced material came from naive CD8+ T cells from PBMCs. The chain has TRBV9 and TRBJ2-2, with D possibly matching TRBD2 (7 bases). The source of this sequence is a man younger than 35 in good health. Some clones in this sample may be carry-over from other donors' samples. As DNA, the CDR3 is TGTGCCAGCAGCGTGGGGGGGGCCACACCCACCGGGGAGCTGTTTTTT. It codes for CASSVGGATPTGELFF. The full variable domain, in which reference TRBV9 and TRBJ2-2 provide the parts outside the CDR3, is DSGVTQTPKHLITATGQRVTLRCSPRSGDLSVYWYQQSLDQGLQFLIQYYNGEERAKGNILERFSAQQFPDLHSELNLSSLELGDSALYFCASSVGGATPTGELFFGEGSRLTVL.